What follows are 15 T cell receptor beta chains derived from one specimen sequenced in a study of shared clonotypes between healthy human individuals. Assay: immunoSEQ multiplex PCR; the TCRdb copy retains only in-frame clones and omits some. The sample consists of approximately 2,300,000 clones, about nine tenths of them appearing once. Sequencing was performed on naive CD4+ T cells from PBMCs. The sample's subset: CD45RA+ positively selected. The source is a man aged 18-30 years in good health. Some clones in this sample may be carry-over from other donors' samples.

J is TRBJ2-3 and V is TRBV2, with D perhaps given as TRBD1 or TRBD2 (5 bases each). Trimming removed 6 bases at V and 3 bases at J, with 16 bases between. There are 15 residues in the CDR3. In germline, CDR1 is SNHLY, CDR2 FYNNEI. Written as DNA, the CDR3 is TGTGCCAGCAGGGGACCTGTTGGGAGAACAGATACGCAGTATTTT. This codes for CASRGPVGRTDTQYF.

The DNA for the CDR3 is TGTGCCAGCAGCCTACACAGAACCTCCTACAATGAGCAGTTCTTC. Protein: CASSLHRTSYNEQFF. The chain employs TRBV7-3 and TRBJ2-1; D gene ambiguous. The length of the CDR3 is 15 residues. V dropped 5 bases and J dropped 0 bases, with 11 bases sitting between them. Germline CDR1 reads SGHTA; CDR2 reads FQGTGA.

The chain is built from TRBV5-6 and TRBJ2-3; possible D gene TRBD1, 5 bases. The CDR3 is 14 amino acids. Germline V gene lookup returns CDR1 SGHDT and CDR2 YYEEEE. V lost 0 bases, J lost 6 bases, and 11 bases lay in between. The CDR3 DNA follows: TGTGCCAGCAGCTTGGTAGGGGCCAGGGATACGCAGTATTTT. Protein sequence: CASSLVGARDTQYF.

This rearrangement joins TRBV5-6 to TRBJ2-2; D not resolved. The germline V gene encodes CDR1 SGHDT and CDR2 YYEEEE. The CDR3 loop spans 15 amino acids. V shed 6 bases and J shed 2 bases, with 14 bases lying between them. Here the CDR3 reads CASMTARKNTGELFF. In nucleotides, the CDR3 is TGTGCCAGCATGACTGCCCGCAAAAACACCGGGGAGCTGTTTTTT. The variable domain in full, completed from reference TRBV5-6 and TRBJ2-2, reads DAGVTQSPTHLIKTRGQQVTLRCSPKSGHDTVSWYQQALGQGPQFIFQYYEEEERQRGNFPDRFSGHQFPNYSSELNVNALLLGDSALYLCASMTARKNTGELFFGEGSRLTVL.

The gene calls are TRBV15 and TRBJ2-1; TRBD2 matches at 8 bases. The CDR3 has 16 residues. In germline, CDR1 is LNHNV, CDR2 YYDKDF (reference sequence). With 4 bases clipped from V and 6 bases from J, the junction kept 11 bases outside the gene matches. The CDR3 sequence: CATSTRPGGRGNEQFF. CDR3 DNA: TGTGCCACCAGCACACGACCGGGAGGGCGGGGCAATGAGCAGTTCTTC. Based on the CDR3 plus reference TRBV15 and TRBJ2-1, the full variable domain is DAMVIQNPRYQVTQFGKPVTLSCSQTLNHNVMYWYQQKSSQAPKLLFHYYDKDFNNEADTPDNFQSRRPNTSFCFLDIRSPGLGDTAMYLCATSTRPGGRGNEQFFGPGTRLTVL.

In its sample, this clone was seen once. The CDR3 DNA is TGTGCCAGCAGCCCTTACTACACAGATACGCAGTATTTT. This codes for CASSPYYTDTQYF. The gene calls are TRBV14 and TRBJ2-3; D uncertain. CDR1 and CDR2 (germline): SGHDN, FVKESK. V was trimmed by 4 bases and J by 2 bases, leaving 7 bases between them. The CDR3 is 13 residues long.

The chain links TRBV6-1 to TRBJ1-1; D is ambiguous. With 4 bases removed from V and 4 bases from J, the gap between germline ends came to 4 bases. The CDR3 spans 11 residues. In germline, CDR1 is MNHNS, CDR2 SASEGT. CDR3 sequence (DNA): TGTGCCAGCAGTGTGTTCACTGAAGCTTTCTTT. Protein: CASSVFTEAFF.

As concerns this clone: Other DNA sequences in this sample translate to the same CDR3. The chain joins TRBV28 to TRBJ1-2; 8 bases line up with TRBD1. With V trimmed by 4 bases and J by 2 bases, 6 bases remained unmatched. Germline lookup yields CDR1 MDHEN and CDR2 SYDVKM. This CDR3 is 15 amino acids long. The CDR3 DNA follows: TGTGCCAGCAGTTCCCCAGGACAGGGCAACTATGGCTACACCTTC. This gives the protein CASSSPGQGNYGYTF.

The J gene is TRBJ2-3, the V gene TRBV10-3; D not resolved. There are 14 residues in the CDR3. Trimming cost V 6 bases and J 6 bases, with 16 bases left between them. CDR1 and CDR2 (germline): ENHRY, SYGVKD. The CDR3 here is CAISSPQSSDTQYF. CDR3 DNA sequence: TGTGCCATCAGCTCACCGCAGTCTAGTGATACGCAGTATTTT.

DNA of the CDR3: TGTGCCAGCAGCTTAGGGCAGGTCACCTACGAGCAGTACTTC. Translation: CASSLGQVTYEQYF. The rearrangement joins TRBV7-9 to TRBJ2-7; D is unresolved. The V gene's germline CDR1 is SEHNR and CDR2 FQNEAQ (reference sequence). The V and J ends lost 1 base and 2 bases respectively, with 9 bases between them. This CDR3 is 14 amino acids long.

The gene calls are TRBV28 and TRBJ1-2; weak D call: TRBD1 (5 bases). Between the trimmed V and J ends, which lost 2 bases and 2 bases, there was a span of 9 bases. Germline V gene sequence: CDR1 MDHEN, CDR2 SYDVKM. This CDR3 has 14 residues. The CDR3 reads CASSLTRENYGYTF. In DNA form, the CDR3 reads TGTGCCAGCAGTTTAACCAGGGAGAACTATGGCTACACCTTC.

The V gene is TRBV4-1, the J gene TRBJ1-5, with 8 bases that match TRBD1. The length of the CDR3 is 14 residues. V lost 3 bases, J lost 9 bases, and 7 bases stayed unmatched. CDR1 is MGHRA, CDR2 YSYEKL, per germline. The CDR3 DNA reads TGCGCCAGCAGCCAGGGACAGGTAAATGGGCCCCAGCATTTT. This sequence encodes CASSQGQVNGPQHF.

This sequence joins TRBV5-5 and TRBJ2-5, with unresolved D. Trimming shortened V by 0 bases and J by 4 bases, and 4 bases separated the two germline ends. Germline assignment: CDR1 SGHKS and CDR2 YYEKEE (reference sequence). The CDR3 contains 12 residues. CDR3 residues: CASSLVVETQYF. In nucleotides, the CDR3 is TGTGCCAGCAGCTTGGTAGTAGAGACCCAGTACTTC.

The chain couples TRBV9 to TRBJ2-7; tentatively, D is TRBD1 or TRBD2 (5 bases each). Trimming cost V 3 bases and J 0 bases, with 13 bases left between them. The CDR3 runs to 15 residues. Germline loops: CDR1 SGDLS, CDR2 YYNGEE. CDR3 loop: CASSAGRDASYEQYF. The CDR3 DNA sequence: TGTGCCAGCAGCGCCGGCCGGGACGCCTCCTACGAGCAGTACTTC.

This clone was detected once. The rearrangement links TRBV19 to TRBJ1-2; TRBD1 is a possible D gene (6 bases). Germline-derived CDR1 and CDR2 are LNHDA and SQIVND (reference sequence). This CDR3 contains 13 residues. Trimming shortened V by 4 bases and J by 6 bases, and 12 bases separated the two germline ends. The CDR3 region is CASSSTGTHGYTF. The CDR3, as DNA: TGTGCCAGTAGTAGCACAGGGACTCATGGCTACACCTTC. Drawing the rest from reference TRBV19 and TRBJ1-2, the complete variable domain is DGGITQSPKYLFRKEGQNVTLSCEQNLNHDAMYWYRQDPGQGLRLIYYSQIVNDFQKGDIAEGYSVSREKKESFPLTVTSAQKNPTAFYLCASSSTGTHGYTFGSGTRLTVV.